This is a list of T cell receptor beta chains from one sample in a study of blood T cells in healthy people across ages. TCRdb ran MiXCR on the 5' RACE reads and lists one entry per CDR3 protein. The sample contains around 1,500,000 distinct CDR3 sequences, roughly 45% of which appear only once. Sequences were obtained from blood. These TCRs come from a woman in her late teens or twenties in good health. The CDR3 runs from the conserved cysteine through the conserved F or W. The order of the fields is D gene, J gene, clone size, V gene, CDR3 DNA, CDR3 protein. The D gene is left open where the match is weak. Size is omitted from some rows. Given values are once, few, many or a class for expanded clones.

NA,TRBJ1-5,NA,TRBV6-5,TGTGCCAGCAGCCCAACCGGGACCGCAATTCAGCCCCAGCATTTT,CASSPTGTAIQPQHF
TRBD1,TRBJ2-5,few,TRBV5-1,TGCGCCAGCAGCCTACAGGGGTCCGAGACCCAGTACTTC,CASSLQGSETQYF
NA,TRBJ2-5,NA,TRBV7-9,TGTGCCAGCAGCTTAAATTTTCCCCCCAAGGGGAGCGGAGAGACCCAGTACTTC,CASSLNFPPKGSGETQYF
NA,TRBJ2-5,once,TRBV10-3,TGTGCCGTCAGTGAGTCAATTAGCGGCCAAGAGACCCAGTACTTC,CAVSESISGQETQYF
TRBD2,TRBJ2-4,NA,TRBV6-4,TGTGCCAGCAGTTTCCGGACTAGCGGAGTGGGGGTAGCCAAAAACATTCAGTACTTC,CASSFRTSGVGVAKNIQYF
NA,TRBJ1-2,NA,TRBV24-1,TGTGCCACCAGTGATGCGGACGGCGTCTATGGCTACACCTTC,CATSDADGVYGYTF
TRBD2,TRBJ2-5,NA,TRBV9,TGTGCCAGCAGCGTAGGAACTAGCGGGGGTGGAGAGACCCAGTACTTC,CASSVGTSGGGETQYF
TRBD1,TRBJ2-1,NA,TRBV29-1,TGCAGCGACGTGACAGGGGTTGCCAATGAGCAGTTCTTC,CSDVTGVANEQFF
TRBD1,TRBJ1-4,few,TRBV6-5,TGTGCCAGCACCTACGGGACAGGGGGCCTTGAAAAACTGTTTTTT,CASTYGTGGLEKLFF
NA,TRBJ2-2,few,TRBV5-1,TGCGCCAGCAGCTTGGGTCCCGGCAGGGCAGATAGCACCGGGGAGCTGTTTTTT,CASSLGPGRADSTGELFF
NA,TRBJ2-3,NA,TRBV4-1,TGCGCCAGCAGCCAAAACTCCGGAGGCACAGATACGCAGTATTTT,CASSQNSGGTDTQYF
NA,TRBJ2-7,NA,TRBV9,TGTGCCAGCAGCGAGGAAGGAACCTACGAGCAGTACTTC,CASSEEGTYEQYF
NA,TRBJ1-2,NA,TRBV2,TGCGCCAGCAGTGAAAGGACATTTGGAGGCTACACCTTC,CASSERTFGGYTF
TRBD2,TRBJ2-5,NA,TRBV5-1,TGCGCCAGCAGCCTACTTACTAGCGGGATTACCTTTACCAATGAGCAGTACTTC,CASSLLTSGITFTNEQYF
NA,TRBJ2-7,many,TRBV7-2,TGTGCCAGCAGCCTTGAGAGGTACGAGCAGTACTTC,CASSLERYEQYF
NA,TRBJ2-5,NA,TRBV6-5,TGTGCCAGCAGTTACTTCCGGGACGCCTCGCGCAATGAGCAGTACTTC,CASSYFRDASRNEQYF
NA,TRBJ2-1,NA,TRBV20-1,TGCAGTGCTAGAGATCAAAGGGTAGGGGTGGGTTCGCAGTTCTTC,CSARDQRVGVGSQFF
TRBD1,TRBJ2-1,few,TRBV5-1,TGCGCCAGCGAGGTGGCAGGGGGCACGAATGAGCAGTTCTTC,CASEVAGGTNEQFF
TRBD2,TRBJ2-5,NA,TRBV10-3,TGTGCCATCAGTGAGTCTGGGACTAGTTCTATTGAGACCCAGTACTTC,CAISESGTSSIETQYF
NA,TRBJ1-2,few,TRBV5-1,TGCGCCAGCAGCCCGGTGAAGGTTCTCTCGGATGGCTACACCTTC,CASSPVKVLSDGYTF
NA,TRBJ2-3,NA,TRBV3-1,TGTGCCAGCAGCCAAGCGTGGGGGCCTCACAACTTGGAACGGACAGATACGCAGTATTTT,CASSQAWGPHNLERTDTQYF
TRBD1,TRBJ2-1,few,TRBV12-3/TRBV12-4,TGTGCCAGCAGTGGGGAAAGGGGGACAGATCTAAACAATGAGCAGTTCTTC,CASSGERGTDLNNEQFF
NA,TRBJ2-7,NA,TRBV29-1,TGCAGCGTCGACCAGGGGTTTTACGAGCAGTACTTC,CSVDQGFYEQYF
TRBD1,TRBJ2-1,NA,TRBV5-1,TGCGCCAGCATGGAGGCGGGGACAGGGTACAATGAGCAGTTCTTC,CASMEAGTGYNEQFF
TRBD2,TRBJ2-2,NA,TRBV7-3,TGTGCCAGCAGCAAGTCGACTAGCGGGCTTGCCGGGGAGCTGTTTTTT,CASSKSTSGLAGELFF
NA,TRBJ2-3,NA,TRBV10-1,TGCGCCAGCATGGCGGGCCGGGATACGCAGTATTTT,CASMAGRDTQYF
NA,TRBJ1-4,NA,TRBV20-1,TGCAGTGCTAGAGGTCTCGGTGGCCCTAATGAAAAACTGTTTTTT,CSARGLGGPNEKLFF
NA,TRBJ1-5,NA,TRBV5-1,TGCGCCAGCAGCTTGGGAGCAGGGGCGGAGGCGGGCAATCAGCCCCAGCATTTT,CASSLGAGAEAGNQPQHF
TRBD2,TRBJ2-1,few,TRBV6-6,TGTGCCAGCAGTCGGACTAGCGGGGGGATTATGGATGAGCAGTTCTTC,CASSRTSGGIMDEQFF
NA,TRBJ2-7,NA,TRBV12-3/TRBV12-4,TGTGCCATTTCTAAGACAGGTTCGTCCTACGAGCAGTACTTC,CAISKTGSSYEQYF
NA,TRBJ2-1,NA,TRBV21-1,TGTGCCAGCAGACCGGGGTGGTATGAGCAGTTCTTC,CASRPGWYEQFF
TRBD2,TRBJ2-7,NA,TRBV5-6,TGTGCCAGCATTCTGGGGGGGGACCCCTACGAGCAGTACTTC,CASILGGDPYEQYF
TRBD1,TRBJ1-4,NA,TRBV5-5,TGTGCCAGCAGCAGACAGGGGAGTTTTGAAAAACTGTTTTTT,CASSRQGSFEKLFF
NA,TRBJ1-5,NA,TRBV6-1,TGTGCCGGCAATGAGGGTGCTGACTCATATAGCAATCAGCCCCAGCATTTT,CAGNEGADSYSNQPQHF
NA,TRBJ1-6,few,TRBV7-2,TGTGCCGCAGGCCTCGATAATTCACCCCTCCACTTT,CAAGLDNSPLHF
NA,TRBJ2-7,NA,TRBV18,TGTGCCAGCTCACCAATACAGTACGAGCAGTACTTC,CASSPIQYEQYF
NA,TRBJ1-1,NA,TRBV12-3/TRBV12-4,TGTGCCAGCAGTCCCCCCGGGGTGGGGGCGAACACTGAAGCTTTCTTT,CASSPPGVGANTEAFF
NA,TRBJ2-5,NA,TRBV11-2,TGTGCCAGCAGCTCGGCGGGGTGGGCGGAAGAGACCCGGTACTTC,CASSSAGWAEETRYF
NA,TRBJ2-2,NA,TRBV12-3/TRBV12-4,TGTGCCAGCAGTGGGATCGGTGCGAACACCGGGGAGCTGTTTTTT,CASSGIGANTGELFF
TRBD1,TRBJ1-2,few,TRBV20-1,TGCAGTGCGGGGGACAAGGGGGCCTATGGCTACACCTTC,CSAGDKGAYGYTF
TRBD2,TRBJ2-1,few,TRBV27,TGTGCCACCCAAAGCGGGAGGGATGGCTGGATGAATGAGCAGTTCTTC,CATQSGRDGWMNEQFF
NA,TRBJ1-4,few,TRBV7-9,TGTGCCAGCAGCCCCGACGGGGGGACTAATGAAAAACTGTTTTTT,CASSPDGGTNEKLFF
NA,TRBJ2-7,NA,TRBV7-2,TGTGCCAGCAGCGGCGACCCGGGCTACGAGCAGTACTTC,CASSGDPGYEQYF
NA,TRBJ2-1,NA,TRBV7-3,TGTGCCAGCAGCTTGGACACCGACAATGAGCAGTTCTTC,CASSLDTDNEQFF